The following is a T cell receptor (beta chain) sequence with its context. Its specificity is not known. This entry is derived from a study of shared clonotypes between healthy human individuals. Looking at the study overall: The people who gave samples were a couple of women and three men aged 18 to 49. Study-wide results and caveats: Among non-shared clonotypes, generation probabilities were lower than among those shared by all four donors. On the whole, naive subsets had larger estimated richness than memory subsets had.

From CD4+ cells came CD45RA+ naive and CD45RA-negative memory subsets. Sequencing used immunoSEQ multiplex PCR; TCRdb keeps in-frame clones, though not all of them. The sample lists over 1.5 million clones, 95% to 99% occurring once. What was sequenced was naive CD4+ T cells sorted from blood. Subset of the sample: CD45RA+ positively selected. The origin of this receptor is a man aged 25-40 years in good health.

The CDR3 bases are TGTGCCAGTAGTATAGCCATATTCTACGAGCAGTACTTC. Amino acid sequence: CASSIAIFYEQYF. This rearrangement joins TRBV19 to TRBJ2-7; D not certain. CDR1 is LNHDA and CDR2 is SQIVND in the germline V gene (reference sequence). Trimming pared 1 base from V and 3 bases from J, leaving 7 bases between. The length of the CDR3 is 13 residues.